The rows below give T cell receptor beta chains drawn from one sample of a study of cytomegalovirus exposure and HLA in healthy donors. Some clones are missing from TCRdb's copy, which holds only in-frame ones; the method was immunoSEQ multiplex PCR. In the table there are roughly 130,000 clones, around 83% of which are singletons. Sequenced input: PBMCs. These receptors came from a man aged 50 to 59 in good health and CMV-seronegative. Each CDR3 is given with its conserved first and last residue. Clone size appears in some rows only: once, few, many, or a class for an expanded clone.

>-|TRBJ2-6|TRBV7-2
CASSSLGRGAHSGANVLTF
>once|TRBJ1-2|TRBV4-3
CASSQDSVRGTGYTF
>few|TRBJ2-1|TRBV4-3
CASSQWTGGNEQFF
>-|TRBJ2-1|TRBV11-2
CASSSLRGNEQFF
>-|TRBJ1-1|TRBV5-1
CASSPGTEAFF
>-|TRBJ2-2|TRBV6-5
CASSYSRTGVAGELFF
>-|TRBJ1-1|TRBV5-8
CASSLRGTGLGFF
>once|TRBJ2-1|TRBV2
CASSEEGLATYNEQFF
>-|TRBJ1-6|TRBV6-6
CASRLQGNNSPLHF
>-|TRBJ2-3|TRBV5-1
CANLDFHTQYF
>-|TRBJ2-7|TRBV2
CASSPKALGRYEQYF
>few|TRBJ1-6|TRBV28
CASRPGVVNSPLHF
>-|TRBJ1-4|TRBV29-1
CSVVGTRGPTNEKLFF
>few|TRBJ1-6|TRBV4-2
CASSQDNGQGPLHF
>-|TRBJ2-3|TRBV30
CAWRGSASKDTQYF
>-|TRBJ1-1|TRBV2
CASSVSRLRELNTEAFF
>-|TRBJ2-7|TRBV30
CACRTSGYEQYF
>once|TRBJ1-1|TRBV11-1
CASSSGPYTEAFF
>-|TRBJ1-1|TRBV7-9
CASSPSQGAGSAEAFF
>-|TRBJ2-5|TRBV11-1
CASSAAAGGIVATQYF
>once|TRBJ2-3|TRBV7-3
CASSLGQGTDTQYF
>few|TRBJ1-2|TRBV27
CASRTTHYGYTF
>-|TRBJ1-1|TRBV19
CATRGGRAFMNTEAFF
>-|TRBJ2-3|TRBV5-4
CASSLYLAGGGTDTQYF
>once|TRBJ2-7|TRBV7-9
CASSRQGGFWNEQYF
>-|TRBJ2-3|TRBV5-6
CASSLGTRPDTQYF
>-|TRBJ2-3|TRBV5-1
CASTSPRRGATDTQYF
>-|TRBJ1-1|TRBV6-6
CASGVGTEAFF
>-|TRBJ2-1|TRBV18
CASSPVGGLGNEQFF
>-|TRBJ2-6|TRBV10-2
CASRETGVGSGANVLTF
>-|TRBJ2-1|TRBV4-3
CASSQIGQGIGEQFF
>few|TRBJ2-7|TRBV30
CAWSVGRGSDEQYF
>-|TRBJ1-6|TRBV4-3
CASSLEANSPLHF
>-|TRBJ1-2|TRBV30
CAWSAGTVGYTF
>once|TRBJ1-2|TRBV5-4
CASSLEGVGYTF
>-|TRBJ2-5|TRBV29-1
CSVKAGTGGGETQYF
>-|TRBJ2-3|TRBV7-2
CASSFRGTDTQYF
>few|TRBJ1-4|TRBV6-5
CASGDRATNEKLFF
>-|TRBJ2-1|TRBV27
CASSLAGSYNEQFF
>-|TRBJ2-2|TRBV5-1
CASSQDTGSVGELFF
>-|TRBJ1-5|TRBV5-4
CASSLGTGGQPQHF
>-|TRBJ2-7|TRBV5-1
CASSLAPGPTYEQYF
>-|TRBJ2-2|TRBV6-5
CASSLAGVSTGELFF
>-|TRBJ2-1|TRBV7-9
CASRGLHNEQFF
>-|TRBJ1-2|TRBV15
CATSRETSAYGYTF
>-|TRBJ1-1|TRBV5-1
CASSPSMNTEAFF
>few|TRBJ1-1|TRBV19
CASRAGDNTEAFF
>-|TRBJ2-3|TRBV18
CASSRDYTQYF
>-|TRBJ1-2|TRBV7-9
CASSLDGGQGRNYGYTF
>-|TRBJ2-7|TRBV4-1
CASSLRPDAWKRTGGYEQYF
>-|TRBJ1-6|TRBV6-5
CASTPLVPYNSPLHF
>-|TRBJ2-7|TRBV5-4
CASSWPGAPYEQYF
>-|TRBJ2-1|TRBV5-6
CASSRGLAGVDEQFF
>-|TRBJ2-1|TRBV6-1
CASSEEGGGANEQFF
>-|TRBJ1-2|TRBV5-6
CASSITGEYTF
>-|TRBJ1-1|TRBV2
CASTTLGNTEAFF
>-|TRBJ1-4|TRBV10-2
CASSSRQVSTNEKLFF
>-|TRBJ1-2|TRBV2
CARREGTVSGYTF
>-|TRBJ1-1|TRBV6-5
CASSYSTRQGETEAFF